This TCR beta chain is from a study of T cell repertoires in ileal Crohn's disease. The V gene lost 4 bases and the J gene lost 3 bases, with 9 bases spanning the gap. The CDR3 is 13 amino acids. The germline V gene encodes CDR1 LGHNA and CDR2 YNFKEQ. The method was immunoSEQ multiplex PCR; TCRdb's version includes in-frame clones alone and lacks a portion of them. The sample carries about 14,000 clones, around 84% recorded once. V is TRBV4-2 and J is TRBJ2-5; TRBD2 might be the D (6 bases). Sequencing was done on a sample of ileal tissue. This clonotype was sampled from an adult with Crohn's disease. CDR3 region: CASSLGRKETQYF. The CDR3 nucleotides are TGTGCCAGCAGCCTGGGGAGGAAAGAGACCCAGTACTTC.